This is a list of T cell receptor beta chains from one sample in a study of breast tumors, draining lymph nodes, adjacent tissues. From the multiplex PCR reads, TCRdb called clonotypes with MiXCR, one entry per CDR3 protein. The sample records about 230,000 distinct CDR3 sequences, around 32% being singletons. Sequencing was done on a sample of axillary lymph node tissue. All receptors derive from a female donor with breast cancer. Some clones in this sample may be carry-over from other donors' samples. Both conserved end residues are part of each CDR3. The order of the fields is J gene, clone size, V gene, CDR3 protein. Size is omitted from some rows. Given values are once, few, many or a class for expanded clones.

TRBJ1-2 many TRBV12-3/TRBV12-4 CASSLTGQADYTF
TRBJ2-7 many TRBV4-3 CASSQPHRVQAYEQYF
TRBJ2-7 many TRBV7-8 CASSLEVPSGASYEQYF
TRBJ2-7 many TRBV18 CASSPPTGSYEQYF
TRBJ2-6 many TRBV11-1 CASSPRDRGYGANVLTF
TRBJ1-2 many TRBV12-5 CASGFEGVYGYTF
TRBJ1-5 many TRBV28 CASRMTGGGQPQHF
TRBJ1-6 many TRBV19 CASSSATDVSPLHF
TRBJ1-6 many TRBV5-6 CASSLDRGQYSPLHF
TRBJ2-5 . TRBV25-1 CASRDPASGNPPQTQYF
TRBJ2-7 many TRBV7-2 CASSSTAAGFTEQYF
TRBJ2-1 many TRBV10-3 CAINPTGGAYNEQFF
TRBJ2-6 many TRBV5-8 CASSLEHSSGANVLTF
TRBJ1-1 few TRBV20-1 CSARAGTGGTMNTEAFF
TRBJ1-2 . TRBV2 CASSVGQGQNGYTF
TRBJ1-2 many TRBV5-1 CASSLGDPYGYTF
TRBJ2-2 many TRBV7-9 CASRGRAGELFF
TRBJ1-2 . TRBV4-1 CASSQGQGNGYTF
TRBJ2-2 many TRBV9 CASSFGQGDDTGELFF
TRBJ2-7 . TRBV2 CASASGDIWYERYF
TRBJ2-2 many TRBV3-1 CASSPGTYTGELFF
TRBJ2-3 . TRBV6-5 CASTALFRLAGGGTQYF
TRBJ2-3 many TRBV6-6 CASRPTSGSTDTQYF
TRBJ2-3 . TRBV30 CAWSSQDRRKDTQYF
TRBJ1-2 few TRBV28 CASRPGGTGGGYTF